These 6 T cell receptor beta chains came from one sample sequenced in a study of neurological immune-mediated disorders. TCRdb redid the calling of the 5' RACE reads with MiXCR, one entry per CDR3 protein. The sample has some 49,000 distinct CDR3 sequences; 9% to 10% are singletons. Sample time point: longitudinal time-point 1 (baseline). Sequencing was performed on PBMCs. Every receptor here comes from a woman aged 40 to 50 in good health.

The sample holds a few counts of this clonotype. The J gene is TRBJ1-1, the V gene TRBV27; possible D gene TRBD1, 6 bases. The germline V gene encodes CDR1 MNHEY and CDR2 SMNVEV (reference sequence). With 2 bases removed from V and 4 bases from J, the gap between germline ends came to 11 bases. The CDR3 extends over 14 amino acids. CDR3 region: CASSLMKGGTEAFF. The CDR3 DNA reads TGTGCCAGCAGTTTAATGAAAGGGGGCACTGAAGCTTTCTTT.

This clonotype was seen once. The rearrangement links TRBV6-1 to TRBJ1-1, with D possibly TRBD1 on 5 matching bases. This CDR3 has 18 amino acids. Deletions cut 3 bases from V and 0 bases from J, with 20 bases between. Germline CDR1 reads MNHNS; CDR2 reads SASEGT. CDR3 coding DNA: TGTGCCAGCAGTGATTTCACAGGTGGCCAACGCATGAACACTGAAGCTTTCTTT. Protein sequence: CASSDFTGGQRMNTEAFF.

This clonotype was recorded at least ten times. The CDR3, as DNA: TGCGCCAGCAGCCGCTTCTCGGAAAAACCCTACGAGCAGTACTTC. Amino acid sequence: CASSRFSEKPYEQYF. This sequence joins TRBV4-3 and TRBJ2-7; the D is unclear. Germline V gene lookup returns CDR1 LGHNA and CDR2 YSLEER. This CDR3 spans 15 amino acids. Trimming shortened V by 4 bases and J by 2 bases, and 15 bases separated the two germline ends.

This clonotype occurred many times. V usage is TRBV20-1 and J usage is TRBJ2-2; D unresolved. Trimming cost V 3 bases and J 6 bases, with 8 bases left between them. Germline CDR1 reads DFQATT; CDR2 reads SNEGSKA (reference sequence). The CDR3 is 12 amino acids. The CDR3, as DNA: TGCAGTGCTAGTAATTCCCCCGGGGAGCTGTTTTTT. It translates to CSASNSPGELFF.

In its sample, this clonotype was seen many times. This rearrangement joins TRBV29-1 to TRBJ1-2; 8 bases fit TRBD1. The V and J ends lost 6 bases and 10 bases, in that order; junction bases with no gene match: 7. This CDR3 is 11 amino acids long. CDR1 is SQVTM and CDR2 is ANQGSEA in the germline V gene. CDR3 DNA sequence: TGCAGCGTGGCCAATCAGGGGGCCTACACCTTC. It translates to CSVANQGAYTF.

At least ten counts were recorded for this clonotype. This rearrangement joins TRBV5-1 to TRBJ1-1; TRBD1 is a possible D gene (6 bases). Germline-derived CDR1 and CDR2 are SGHRS and YFSETQ. The CDR3 has 16 residues. Trimming pared 0 bases from V and 4 bases from J, leaving 16 bases between. CDR3 amino acids: CASSLEAVRGITEAFF. In DNA, the CDR3 is TGCGCCAGCAGCTTGGAGGCGGTCAGGGGAATCACTGAAGCTTTCTTT. Using reference TRBV5-1 and TRBJ1-1 for the parts outside the CDR3, the full variable domain is KAGVTQTPRYLIKTRGQQVTLSCSPISGHRSVSWYQQTPGQGLQFLFEYFSETQRNKGNFPGRFSGRQFSNSRSEMNVSTLELGDSALYLCASSLEAVRGITEAFFGQGTRLTVV.